The TCR beta chain under discussion was sequenced for a study of Tregs in tolerant kidney transplant recipients. Germline V gives CDR1 SGHRS, CDR2 YFSETQ. V lost 2 bases and J 5 bases, leaving 10 bases between the germline ends. CDR3 size: 13 residues. The data were produced by immunoSEQ multiplex PCR, yet TCRdb's version contains in-frame clones alone and is incomplete. The sample consists of under 300,000 clones, around 82% of them appearing once. Unstimulated regulatory T cells (CD4+CD25+CD127-), CD4+CD25- non-regulatory cells, CD4 and CD8 cells were FACS-sorted from thawed PBMCs. V and J are TRBV5-1 and TRBJ1-1; a weak D match, TRBD1 (5 bases). Sequencing was carried out using CD4+ T cells from blood. This sequence was found in a human donor in good health. The CDR3 spells CASSFGGGTEAFF. In nucleotides, the CDR3 is TGCGCCAGCAGCTTCGGGGGAGGAACTGAAGCTTTCTTT.